Shown below are 8 T cell receptor beta chains from a single sample sequenced in a study of blood T cell repertoires in COVID-19 (dated by TCRdb to about 2020). To prepare the library, the immunoSEQ multiplex PCR assay was applied. The source is immuneACCESS, and TCRdb retained only in-frame sequences with V and J called. Part of the clones is not carried over; for the studies checked, unresolved V genes explain less than half of this, and the remainder is unexplained. Present in this sample are some 350,000 clones, 88% of which were seen just once. The ten largest clones take up 6% to 8% of the sample. The sample was peripheral blood. The receptors derive from a woman aged 70-85 years with COVID-19, enrolled during active disease.

This chain links TRBV6-5 with TRBJ1-1, with D perhaps matching TRBD1 (6 bases). Germline V gene sequence: CDR1 MNHEY, CDR2 SVGAGI. There are 13 residues in the CDR3. Trimming cost V 5 bases and J 6 bases, with 13 bases left between them. CDR3 in amino acids: CASSPGALAEAFF. CDR3 DNA sequence: TGTGCCAGCAGTCCAGGGGCATTGGCTGAAGCTTTCTTT.

The V gene is TRBV30, the J gene TRBJ2-1; D is undetermined. V was trimmed by 1 base and J by 8 bases, leaving 9 bases between them. The V gene's germline CDR1 is GTSNPN and CDR2 SVGIG (reference sequence). The CDR3 is 12 amino acids. The CDR3 loop is CAWSESSYEQFF. CDR3 coding DNA: TGTGCCTGGAGTGAAAGTAGCTATGAGCAGTTCTTC.

The genes are TRBV10-3 and TRBJ1-1; 8 bases match TRBD1. The V gene's germline CDR1 is ENHRY and CDR2 SYGVKD. J was trimmed by 5 bases and V by 10 bases; bases with no gene match: 9. This CDR3 has 13 amino acids. The CDR3 nucleotides are TGTGCCACCCGATCTAGGACAGGGACTGAAGCTTTCTTT. As protein: CATRSRTGTEAFF.

This clone was observed once. V usage is TRBV5-1 and J usage is TRBJ1-2; 8 positions agree with TRBD1. The CDR3 is 13 residues long. From germline, CDR1 is SGHRS and CDR2 YFSETQ. The V gene end was trimmed by 0 bases and the J gene end by 10 bases; junction bases not matched to a gene: 5. CDR3 DNA: TGCGCCAGCAGCTTGGTGGGACAGGAGTACTACACCTTC. Its protein product is CASSLVGQEYYTF.

This clone occurred once. This chain links TRBV27 with TRBJ2-7; D may be TRBD1 (5 bases). V shed 10 bases and J shed 0 bases, with 13 bases lying between them. There are 13 residues in the CDR3. In germline, CDR1 is MNHEY, CDR2 SMNVEV (reference sequence). The DNA of the CDR3 is TGTGCCACCCGGACAACCCGCTCCTACGAGCAGTACTTC. Translation gives CATRTTRSYEQYF.

The J gene is TRBJ1-3, the V gene TRBV18; D is ambiguous. The V and J ends lost 6 bases and 3 bases respectively, with 12 bases between them. The CDR3 is 14 amino acids. Germline assignment: CDR1 KGHSH and CDR2 LQKENI. This chain's CDR3 is CASSRGLDGNTIYF. The DNA of the CDR3 is TGTGCCAGCTCCCGGGGATTGGATGGAAACACCATATATTTT.

This chain joins TRBV2 and TRBJ1-1, with D tentatively TRBD1 (6 bases). The V gene lost 4 bases and the J gene lost 8 bases, with 14 bases spanning the gap. CDR1 SNHLY and CDR2 FYNNEI come from the germline V gene. This CDR3 region has 13 residues. The CDR3, as DNA: TGTGCCAGCAGTGTCGAGGGGGAACACGAAGCTTTCTTT. This codes for CASSVEGEHEAFF.

The chain joins TRBV5-4 to TRBJ1-2, with 7 bases matching TRBD1. The CDR3 is 16 residues long. Germline CDR1 SGHNT, CDR2 YYREEE (reference sequence). Losses at the gene ends were 3 bases for V and 2 bases for J; bases not matched to a gene: 10. The CDR3, as DNA: TGTGCCAGCAGCTCGATGGAGACAGGGACAAACTATGGCTACACCTTC. Its translation: CASSSMETGTNYGYTF. Using reference TRBV5-4 and TRBJ1-2 for the parts outside the CDR3, the full variable domain is ETGVTQSPTHLIKTRGQQVTLRCSSQSGHNTVSWYQQALGQGPQFIFQYYREEENGRGNFPPRFSGLQFPNYSSELNVNALELDDSALYLCASSSMETGTNYGYTFGSGTRLTVV.